These 27 T cell receptor beta chains share one sample of origin, sequenced in a study of T cells expressing NK-cell markers. TCRdb re-called the 5' RACE reads; every CDR3 protein appears as one record, without DNA. The listing records 350,000 to 500,000 distinct CDR3 sequences. Sequencing was performed on blood T cells: a sorted CD56 or NKG2C T cell subset, CD4+ or CD8+ T cells, or bulk PBMC T cells (not recorded which). The origin of the receptors is a woman between 18 and 75 years old in good health.

This sequence joins TRBV7-8 and TRBJ1-1; TCRdb's assignment of TRBD1 cannot be checked, as there is no DNA. The CDR3 is 15 residues long. Germline V gene sequence: CDR1 SGHVS, CDR2 FQNEAQ. CDR3 loop: CASSSWTGVNTEAFF.

The chain carries TRBV6-1 and TRBJ2-3. The germline gives CDR1 MNHNS, CDR2 SASEGT. The CDR3 runs 14 residues. Here the CDR3 reads CASSETWSADTQYF.

The genes are TRBV20-1 and TRBJ2-5; without DNA, the TCRdb call of TRBD2 cannot be checked. This CDR3 contains 13 residues. Germline V CDR1 and CDR2: DFQATT, SNEGSKA (reference sequence). The CDR3 is CRVPGLDQETQYF.

The CDR3 protein is CASIKRGGHNEQFF. The gene calls are TRBV7-2 and TRBJ2-1; TCRdb's D gene call, TRBD2, goes unchecked for lack of DNA. CDR3 length: 14 residues. The germline V gene encodes CDR1 SGHTA and CDR2 FQGNSA.

This chain uses TRBV14 with TRBJ2-1; TCRdb returns TRBD2, unconfirmable since there is no DNA. Germline assignment: CDR1 SGHDN and CDR2 FVKESK. The CDR3 sequence is 18 residues long. CDR3 residues: CASSQILAGAQLYNEQFF.

The J gene is TRBJ2-1, the V gene TRBV12-3 or TRBV12-4; there is no DNA to check the TCRdb D call of TRBD2. CDR3 length equals 15 residues. CDR3 in amino acids: CASSLMRLAGNWQFF.

The chain carries TRBV29-1 and TRBJ1-2; the D call from TCRdb, TRBD1, cannot be confirmed without DNA. The CDR3 contains 11 residues. CDR1 and CDR2 from the germline V gene are SQVTM and ANQGSEA. The CDR3 is CSVLGEFGYTF.

The chain combines TRBV20-1 with TRBJ2-7; without DNA, the TCRdb call of TRBD1 cannot be checked. CDR3 length: 15 amino acids. CDR1 and CDR2 from the germline V gene are DFQATT and SNEGSKA (reference sequence). CDR3 amino acids: CSANGETARFDWQYF.

V is TRBV5-6 and J is TRBJ2-2. The CDR3 sequence is 16 residues long. From germline, CDR1 is SGHDT and CDR2 YYEEEE. This CDR3 is CASSLRGLEGTGELFF.

CDR3 loop: CASSILGYNEQFF. The V and J genes are TRBV19 and TRBJ2-1. The CDR3 runs 13 residues. Germline values: CDR1 LNHDA, CDR2 SQIVND (reference sequence). The full variable domain, its missing parts supplied by reference TRBV19 and TRBJ2-1, is DGGITQSPKYLFRKEGQNVTLSCEQNLNHDAMYWYRQDPGQGLRLIYYSQIVNDFQKGDIAEGYSVSREKKESFPLTVTSAQKNPTAFYLCASSILGYNEQFFGPGTRLTVL.

The chain combines TRBV28 with TRBJ2-5; TCRdb lists TRBD1, though no DNA is available to test this call. CDR1 and CDR2 (germline): MDHEN, SYDVKM. The CDR3 consists of 13 residues. CDR3 protein: CASSFQARETQYF.

The chain couples TRBV5-5 to TRBJ2-5; TCRdb reports TRBD2, a call that lacks DNA to check it against. Germline V gene lookup returns CDR1 SGHKS and CDR2 YYEKEE (reference sequence). The CDR3 covers 16 residues. The CDR3 spells CASSLTSGSLGETQYF.

The rearrangement uses TRBV12-3 or TRBV12-4 and TRBJ2-3; TCRdb's D gene call, TRBD1, goes unchecked for lack of DNA. This CDR3 is 14 amino acids long. The CDR3 sequence: CASRIQGRTDTQYF.

The chain recombines TRBV7-2 with TRBJ2-2; TCRdb outputs TRBD2, but without DNA this stays unchecked. Germline assignment: CDR1 SGHTA and CDR2 FQGNSA. The CDR3 is 16 residues long. CDR3 region: CASSSGTSGRGRELFF.

V gene TRBV7-9 combines with J gene TRBJ1-1; lacking DNA, the TRBD1 call made by TCRdb goes unchecked. CDR3 length: 15 residues. The germline V gene has CDR1 SEHNR and CDR2 FQNEAQ (reference sequence). CDR3 loop: CASRKTGAGNTEAFF.

V and J are TRBV12-3 or TRBV12-4 and TRBJ2-3; TCRdb lists TRBD1, though no DNA is available to test this call. This CDR3 has 14 residues. The CDR3 loop reads CASSLGSRLDTQYF.

The genes are TRBV15 and TRBJ2-6. The CDR3 length is 12 residues. The V gene's germline CDR1 is LNHNV and CDR2 YYDKDF (reference sequence). The CDR3 sequence is CATRSGANVLTF.

The chain has TRBV30 and TRBJ1-5; with no DNA, the TCRdb D assignment of TRBD1 cannot be verified. Germline V lookup: CDR1 GTSNPN, CDR2 SVGIG (reference sequence). The CDR3 totals 14 residues. CDR3 protein: CAWSGGWENQPQHF.

V gene TRBV29-1 combines with J gene TRBJ2-7; TCRdb's D call of TRBD2 is untestable without DNA. CDR1 SQVTM and CDR2 ANQGSEA come from the germline V gene. The CDR3 runs 12 residues. CDR3 in amino acids: CSVGAGPYEQYF.

The chain couples TRBV7-6 to TRBJ2-7; without DNA, the TCRdb call of TRBD1 cannot be checked. Per the germline V gene, CDR1 is SGHVS and CDR2 is FNYEAQ. The CDR3 runs to 14 residues. The CDR3 sequence is CASSFGGGRGEQYF. Variable domain in full (rest from reference TRBV7-6 and TRBJ2-7): GAGVSQSPRYKVTKRGQDVALRCDPISGHVSLYWYRQALGQGPEFLTYFNYEAQQDKSGLPNDRFSAERPEGSISTLTIQRTEQRDSAMYRCASSFGGGRGEQYFGPGTRLTVT.

The chain couples TRBV9 to TRBJ1-2; TCRdb outputs TRBD1, but without DNA this stays unchecked. Germline-derived CDR1 and CDR2 are SGDLS and YYNGEE. The CDR3 spans 16 residues. CDR3 amino acids: CASSAFGGFDLAGYTF.

The chain carries TRBV5-4 and TRBJ2-1; the TCRdb D gene call, TRBD2, has no DNA to confirm it. This CDR3 region has 15 residues. The germline V gene encodes CDR1 SGHNT and CDR2 YYREEE (reference sequence). CDR3 in amino acids: CASSLALAGGDEQFF.

The chain carries TRBV29-1 and TRBJ2-3; TCRdb selects TRBD1, and the lack of DNA leaves this call unchecked. The CDR3 is made up of 14 amino acids. CDR1 and CDR2 (germline): SQVTM, ANQGSEA. CDR3 protein: CSVDGQGKADTQYF.

This chain joins TRBV5-4 and TRBJ2-5; TCRdb's D gene call, TRBD2, goes unchecked for lack of DNA. This CDR3 region has 16 residues. Germline V lookup: CDR1 SGHNT, CDR2 YYREEE (reference sequence). CDR3 in amino acids: CASSPRLAGKQETQYF.

The CDR3 is CATSKVRLAGIYEQYF. The V gene is TRBV15, the J gene TRBJ2-7; lacking DNA, the TRBD2 call made by TCRdb goes unchecked. This CDR3 contains 16 residues. Germline lookup yields CDR1 LNHNV and CDR2 YYDKDF (reference sequence). The full variable domain, with the rest looked up from reference TRBV15 and TRBJ2-7, is DAMVIQNPRYQVTQFGKPVTLSCSQTLNHNVMYWYQQKSSQAPKLLFHYYDKDFNNEADTPDNFQSRRPNTSFCFLDIRSPGLGDTAMYLCATSKVRLAGIYEQYFGPGTRLTVT.

The V call is TRBV5-4, the J call TRBJ2-3. Germline lookup yields CDR1 SGHNT and CDR2 YYREEE (reference sequence). The CDR3 consists of 14 residues. CDR3 region: CASSLSEATDTQYF.

This chain uses TRBV6-5 with TRBJ2-7. The CDR3 runs 14 residues. From germline, CDR1 is MNHEY and CDR2 SVGAGI. The CDR3: CASSYRTAAYEQYF.